The clone carrying this T cell receptor beta chain has ten or more counts. The antigen is undetermined. The germline CDR1 and CDR2 sequences are SGHAT and FQNNGV. This CDR3 region has 15 residues. V lost 1 base, J lost 4 bases, and 13 bases lay in between. Amplification targeted TCR beta CDR3 regions from RNA transcripts. With the HTBI primer set, the TCR CDR3 went through a first round of RT-PCR. One entry per CDR3 protein, called by TCRdb with MiXCR from the multiplex PCR reads. Of a few hundred thousand distinct CDR3 sequences in the sample, under 20% are singletons; the top ten hold 40%. This entry comes from a study of T cells in Graves' hyperthyroidism and ophthalmopathy. Findings and caveats of the study: By a 13 V-J model, ophthalmopathy was set apart from stable hyperthyroidism.

Those patients with uncontrolled infection, other autoimmune disease, pregnancy or lactation were excluded. Diagnosing involved the use of clinical symptoms, serum thyroxine and TRAb, thyroid ultrasound and orbital computed tomography. From under 12 ml of fresh peripheral blood, PBMCs were isolated. V is TRBV11-2 and J is TRBJ1-2, with D possibly TRBD1 on 6 matching bases. This TCR derives from a man aged 18 to 29 with Graves' ophthalmopathy. Sequences were obtained from blood. CDR3 in amino acids: CASSLAGQLAYGYTF. The CDR3 DNA is TGTGCCAGCAGCTTAGCGGGACAATTGGCCTATGGCTACACCTTC.